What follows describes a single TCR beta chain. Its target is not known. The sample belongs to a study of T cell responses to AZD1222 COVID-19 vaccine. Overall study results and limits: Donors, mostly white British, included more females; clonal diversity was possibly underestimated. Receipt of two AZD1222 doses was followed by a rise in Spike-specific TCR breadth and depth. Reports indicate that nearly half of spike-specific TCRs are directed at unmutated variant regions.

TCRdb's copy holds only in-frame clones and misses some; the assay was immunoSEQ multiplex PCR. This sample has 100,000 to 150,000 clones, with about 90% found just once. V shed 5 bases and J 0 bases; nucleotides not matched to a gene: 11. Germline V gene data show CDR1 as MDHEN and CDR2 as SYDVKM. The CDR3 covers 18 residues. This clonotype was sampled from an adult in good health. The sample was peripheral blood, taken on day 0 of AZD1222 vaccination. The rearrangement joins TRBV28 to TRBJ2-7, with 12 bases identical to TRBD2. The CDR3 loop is CASSPLTSGGFSSYEQYF. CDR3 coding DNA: TGTGCCAGCAGTCCCTTGACTAGCGGGGGCTTCAGCTCCTACGAGCAGTACTTC.